The 8 T cell receptor beta chains given below trace back to one sample, sequenced in a study of blood T cell repertoires in COVID-19. TCRdb keeps only in-frame clones here, not all; method: immunoSEQ multiplex PCR. Found here are almost 500,000 clones, approximately 86% of them singletons; the top ten hold more than 7.5%. The specimen sequenced was PBMCs or T cells enriched from blood (not recorded which). The receptors derive from a woman aged 55-70 years who had recovered from COVID-19.

The rearrangement joins TRBV30 to TRBJ1-3; a possible D gene is TRBD1 (6 bases). Trimming removed 4 bases from V and 3 bases from J, with 13 bases in between. CDR1 and CDR2 (germline): GTSNPN, SVGIG (reference sequence). This CDR3 has 14 amino acids. The CDR3 sequence is CAWNVQGDGNTIYF. CDR3 bases: TGTGCCTGGAATGTACAGGGTGATGGAAACACCATATATTTT.

This chain links TRBV5-1 with TRBJ1-1, with a weak D call TRBD1 (5 bases). The V gene lost 1 base and the J gene lost 2 bases, with 9 bases spanning the gap. The CDR3 length is 14 residues. The V gene's germline CDR1 is SGHRS and CDR2 YFSETQ. CDR3 nucleotide sequence: TGCGCCAGCAGCTTGAAAGGGGATAACACTGAAGCTTTCTTT. The encoded protein is CASSLKGDNTEAFF.

The chain links TRBV11-2 to TRBJ1-1; D remains ambiguous. Germline values: CDR1 SGHAT, CDR2 FQNNGV. The V end was cut by 2 bases, the J end by 4 bases, with 8 bases between. This CDR3 is 13 amino acids long. The CDR3 sequence is CASSLMEGTEAFF. The CDR3 DNA sequence: TGTGCCAGCAGCTTAATGGAGGGCACTGAAGCTTTCTTT.

The rearrangement joins TRBV18 to TRBJ2-7; D not certain. The germline CDR1 and CDR2 sequences are KGHSH and LQKENI. The CDR3 consists of 13 residues. Trimming left V 3 bases short and J 1 base short, with 7 bases between. The CDR3 nucleotides read TGTGCCAGCTCACCGGGCATATCCTACGAGCAGTACTTC. Protein: CASSPGISYEQYF.

This clone occurred once. This chain links TRBV5-1 with TRBJ2-2; 8 bases align to TRBD1. This CDR3 contains 15 residues. Losses at the gene ends were 7 bases for V and 0 bases for J; bases not matched to a gene: 5. Germline V lookup: CDR1 SGHRS, CDR2 YFSETQ. The CDR3 region is CASRDRTANTGELFF. CDR3 sequence (DNA): TGCGCCAGCCGGGACAGGACAGCGAACACCGGGGAGCTGTTTTTT.

The chain uses TRBV3-1 (or the pseudogene TRBV3-2) and TRBJ1-1; the D is unclear. This CDR3 is built from 13 residues. The germline V gene has CDR1 LGHDT and CDR2 YNNKEL (reference sequence). V was cut by 4 bases and J by 3 bases, with 9 bases left in between. This CDR3 is CASSPRRDTEAFF. Here the CDR3 DNA reads TGTGCCAGCAGCCCTAGGAGGGACACTGAAGCTTTCTTT.

This chain links TRBV28 with TRBJ2-3, with TRBD1 matching over 7 bases. The trim removed 1 base at V and 12 bases at J, leaving 7 bases unmatched. The germline V gene has CDR1 MDHEN and CDR2 SYDVKM. The length of the CDR3 is 13 residues. This CDR3 is CASSLSPGQPQYF. DNA for the CDR3: TGTGCCAGCAGTTTATCGCCGGGACAGCCTCAGTATTTT. Full variable domain (rest looked up from reference TRBV28 and TRBJ2-3): DVKVTQSSRYLVKRTGEKVFLECVQDMDHENMFWYRQDPGLGLRLIYFSYDVKMKEKGDIPEGYSVSREKKERFSLILESASTNQTSMYLCASSLSPGQPQYFGPGTRLTVL.

The chain recombines TRBV28 with TRBJ1-2; D not certain. Germline CDR1 reads MDHEN; CDR2 reads SYDVKM. CDR3 length: 12 amino acids. V was cut by 4 bases and J by 4 bases, with 7 bases left in between. CDR3 in DNA: TGTGCCAGCAGTTCTGTTTCCTATGGCTACACCTTC. It encodes CASSSVSYGYTF.